Listed below are T cell receptor beta chains from one sample, sequenced in a study of identical twins. MiXCR, run by TCRdb on the 5' RACE reads, gives a single entry per CDR3 protein. Seen here are just under 650,000 distinct CDR3 sequences, 7.1% observed once, and the top ten hold about 1.5%. The same specimen was also included in a second study, on yellow fever vaccine responses in identical twins.

Sequencing used PBMCs. Receptor source: a woman between 18 and 29 years old in good health. Both conserved end residues are part of each CDR3. D genes are given only for firm matches. Only part of the rows carry a size: once, few, many, or a class if the clone is expanded.

>TRBJ1-1|-|few|TRBV25-1
CASSEWLGTEAFF
TGTGCCAGCAGTGAATGGTTGGGGACTGAAGCTTTCTTT
>TRBJ2-2|-|few|TRBV7-9
CASSLHGANTGELFF
TGTGCCAGCAGCTTACACGGGGCGAACACCGGGGAGCTGTTTTTT
>TRBJ1-6|-|-|TRBV6-1
CASTPRQGYNSPLHF
TGTGCCAGCACCCCCCGCCAAGGTTATAATTCACCCCTCCACTTT
>TRBJ2-5|TRBD2|once|TRBV3-1
CASSSTGGWVGETQYF
TGTGCCAGCAGCTCGACGGGGGGTTGGGTCGGAGAGACCCAGTACTTC
>TRBJ1-4|TRBD1|-|TRBV12-3/TRBV12-4
CASTFGTGGEEKLFF
TGTGCCAGCACTTTCGGGACAGGGGGCGAGGAAAAACTGTTTTTT
>TRBJ1-1|-|many|TRBV29-1
CSVAPVSNTEAFF
TGCAGCGTAGCACCGGTCTCGAACACTGAAGCTTTCTTT
>TRBJ1-3|TRBD1|many|TRBV7-9
CASSTRDRESGNTIYF
TGTGCCAGCAGCACCCGGGACAGGGAAAGTGGAAACACCATATATTTT
>TRBJ2-3|-|few|TRBV24-1
CATSEGEVLDTQYF
TGTGCCACCAGTGAGGGGGAGGTCCTGGATACGCAGTATTTT
>TRBJ1-6|TRBD1|-|TRBV2
CASSTDRGSNSPLHF
TGTGCCAGCAGTACCGACAGGGGGTCTAATTCACCCCTCCACTTT
>TRBJ1-1|-|many|TRBV6-1
CASSPLLAMNTEAFF
TGTGCCAGCAGCCCCCTTCTAGCAATGAACACTGAAGCTTTCTTT
>TRBJ2-3|-|many|TRBV7-8
CASSHASGPSTDTQYF
TGTGCCAGCAGCCACGCCTCAGGCCCTAGCACAGATACGCAGTATTTT
>TRBJ2-7|-|few|TRBV7-2
CASSPSALIGSEQYF
TGTGCCAGCAGCCCCTCGGCCTTGATTGGGTCCGAGCAGTACTTC
>TRBJ1-4|-|many|TRBV20-1
CSASIPENEKLFF
TGCAGTGCTAGTATTCCGGAGAATGAAAAACTGTTTTTT
>TRBJ2-3|TRBD2|many|TRBV7-9
CASSWGGIADTQYF
TGTGCCAGCAGCTGGGGGGGGATTGCAGATACGCAGTATTTT
>TRBJ2-1|-|few|TRBV11-3
CASSSSTDNEQFF
TGTGCCAGCAGCTCGTCGACAGACAATGAGCAGTTCTTC
>TRBJ2-2|TRBD2|many|TRBV20-1
CSARDGTRGTGELFF
TGCAGTGCTAGAGATGGGACTAGGGGCACCGGGGAGCTGTTTTTT